One sample yielded the 8 T cell receptor beta chains listed below, sequenced in a study of human T cells and chemical hapten exposure. One entry per CDR3 protein, called by TCRdb with MiXCR from the RACE reads. The sample includes 65,000 to 80,000 distinct CDR3 sequences, around 8.7% of them seen just once. Time point here: healthy volunteer bleed at 6 weeks. The authors' total RNA extraction used unfractionated whole blood. The sequenced material came from whole blood. These receptor sequences come from a male donor in good health. Some clones in this sample may be carry-over from other donors' samples.

This clonotype has just a few counts. The rearrangement joins TRBV11-2 to TRBJ1-1; 9 bases fit TRBD1. The V gene end was trimmed by 5 bases and the J gene end by 5 bases; junction bases not matched to a gene: 6. This CDR3 has 14 amino acids. The V gene's germline CDR1 is SGHAT and CDR2 FQNNGV. In nucleotides, the CDR3 is TGTGCCAGCAGCAGGCCGGGACAGGGAACTGAAGCTTTCTTT. It is translated as CASSRPGQGTEAFF. Full variable domain (remainder filled in from reference TRBV11-2 and TRBJ1-1): EAGVAQSPRYKIIEKRQSVAFWCNPISGHATLYWYQQILGQGPKLLIQFQNNGVVDDSQLPKDRFSAERLKGVDSTLKIQPAKLEDSAVYLCASSRPGQGTEAFFGQGTRLTVV.

About this clonotype: At one end, the junction sequence differs from germline, possibly due to a read error. The V gene is TRBV5-1, the J gene TRBJ2-7, with a tentative D call TRBD1 (5 bases). The CDR3 spans 12 residues. Germline CDR1 is SGHRS and CDR2 is YFSETQ. The CDR3 here is CVSSTAGNEQYF. The CDR3 DNA reads as TGCGTCAGCAGTACGGCAGGGAACGAGCAGTACTTC.

This clonotype came up a few times. This rearrangement joins TRBV6-2 or TRBV6-3 to TRBJ2-3; 10 bases align to TRBD2. From germline, CDR1 is MNHEY and CDR2 SVGEGT. The CDR3 is made up of 18 amino acids. The ends lost 6 bases at V and 2 bases at J; junction bases unmatched: 14. This chain's CDR3 is CASSPPLLAGVSTDTQYF. DNA for the CDR3: TGTGCCAGCAGCCCTCCCCTGCTAGCGGGGGTGTCCACAGATACGCAGTATTTT.

In this sample, this clonotype turned up a few times. This chain joins TRBV3-1 and TRBJ1-1; D may be TRBD1 (5 bases). The CDR3 consists of 16 residues. The germline V gene has CDR1 LGHDT and CDR2 YNNKEL (reference sequence). Trimming took 4 bases from V and 4 from J, leaving 19 bases between them. Here the CDR3 DNA reads TGTGCCAGCAGCCGGACCGACAGCCCTGCGGGCACTGAAGCTTTCTTT. Translation gives CASSRTDSPAGTEAFF.

This clonotype was seen a few times. DNA of the CDR3: TGCAGTGCTAGTTCAGGTGCAACTAATGAAAAACTGTTTTTT. This sequence encodes CSASSGATNEKLFF. V is TRBV20-1 and J is TRBJ1-4; the D is unclear. Germline assignment: CDR1 DFQATT and CDR2 SNEGSKA (reference sequence). The V end was cut by 3 bases, the J end by 0 bases, with 8 bases between. The CDR3 extends over 14 amino acids.

This chain joins TRBV20-1 and TRBJ1-6; TRBD1 is a possible D gene (6 bases). Trimming removed 6 bases at V and 7 bases at J, with 16 bases between. CDR1 and CDR2 from the germline V gene are DFQATT and SNEGSKA (reference sequence). This CDR3 is built from 14 residues. The CDR3 region is CSAASGGQNSPLHF. As DNA, the CDR3 is TGCAGTGCCGCAAGTGGGGGGCAGAATTCACCCCTCCACTTT.

The J gene is TRBJ1-5, the V gene TRBV20-1; D is uncertain. CDR1 is DFQATT and CDR2 is SNEGSKA in the germline V gene (reference sequence). CDR3 size: 14 residues. The V end lost 2 bases, the J end lost 3 bases, and 11 bases lay between the germline ends. The DNA for the CDR3 is TGCAGTGCTAGAACCAACAGAGACAATCAGCCCCAGCATTTT. It codes for CSARTNRDNQPQHF.

In its sample, this clonotype was seen a few times. The chain carries TRBV6-5 and TRBJ2-7, with 11 bases that match TRBD1. V shed 7 bases, J shed 6 bases, and the junction held 8 bases outside the gene matches. This CDR3 contains 14 residues. Per the germline V gene, CDR1 is MNHEY and CDR2 is SVGAGI. CDR3 bases: TGTGCCAGCACCACCAGGGACAGGGGGTCCGAGCAGTACTTC. This translates into CASTTRDRGSEQYF.